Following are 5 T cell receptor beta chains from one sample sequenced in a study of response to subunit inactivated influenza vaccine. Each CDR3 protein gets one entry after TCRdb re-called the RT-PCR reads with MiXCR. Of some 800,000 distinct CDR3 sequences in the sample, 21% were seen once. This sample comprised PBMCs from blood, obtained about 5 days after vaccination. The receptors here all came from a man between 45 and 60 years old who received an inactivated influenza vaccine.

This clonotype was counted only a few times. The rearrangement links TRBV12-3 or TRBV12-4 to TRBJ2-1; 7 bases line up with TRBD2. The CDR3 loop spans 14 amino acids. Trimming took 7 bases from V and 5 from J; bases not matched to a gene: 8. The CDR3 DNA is TGTGCCAGCAACTCCTACGGGGGGAACAATGAGCAGTTCTTC. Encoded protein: CASNSYGGNNEQFF.

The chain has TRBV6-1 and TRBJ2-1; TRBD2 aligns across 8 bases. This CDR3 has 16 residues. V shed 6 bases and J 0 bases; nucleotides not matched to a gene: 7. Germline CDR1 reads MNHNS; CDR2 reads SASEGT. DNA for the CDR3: TGTGCCAGCAGGTGGCAACTAGCGGTCTCCTACAATGAGCAGTTCTTC. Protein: CASRWQLAVSYNEQFF.

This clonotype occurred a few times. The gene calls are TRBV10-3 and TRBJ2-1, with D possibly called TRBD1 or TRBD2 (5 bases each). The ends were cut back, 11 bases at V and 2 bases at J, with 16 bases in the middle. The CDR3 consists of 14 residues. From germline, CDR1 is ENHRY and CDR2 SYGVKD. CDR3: CASRGEPAYNEQFF. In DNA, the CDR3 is TGTGCCTCCAGAGGGGAACCAGCCTACAATGAGCAGTTCTTC.

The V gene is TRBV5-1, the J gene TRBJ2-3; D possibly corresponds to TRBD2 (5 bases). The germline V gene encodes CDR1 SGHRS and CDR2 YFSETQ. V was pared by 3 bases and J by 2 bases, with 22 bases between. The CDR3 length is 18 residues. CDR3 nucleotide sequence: TGCGCCAGCAGCTCCTTTTTGTTAGCTAGCAGTTACACAGATACGCAGTATTTT. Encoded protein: CASSSFLLASSYTDTQYF.

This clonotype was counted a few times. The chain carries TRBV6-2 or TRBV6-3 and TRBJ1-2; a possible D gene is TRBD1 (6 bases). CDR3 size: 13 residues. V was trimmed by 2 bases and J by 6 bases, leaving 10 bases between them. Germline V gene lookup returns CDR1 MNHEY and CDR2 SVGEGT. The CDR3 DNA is TGTGCCAGCAGTTACGGGTCAGGGGATGGCTACACCTTC. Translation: CASSYGSGDGYTF.